This entry is about one TCR beta chain. No antigen is known for it. The junction and the germline gene differ at one end; a read error may be behind it. This sample is part of a study of vaccination and CD4 T cells after COVID-19. Germline V gives CDR1 MNHEY, CDR2 SVGEGT. This CDR3 is built from 16 residues. Sequencing of the DNA from cultured CD4+ T cells was carried out with the Oncomine TCR Beta short-read assay. DNA came from CD4+ T cells after culture. TCRdb passed the PCR reads through MiXCR, listing each CDR3 protein once. The table records around 20,000 distinct CDR3 sequences, 51% of them present only once. Treatment: approximately nine-day PBMC culture with coronavirus spike peptide pools or control peptides (ViraFEST assay). It was with 10 IU/ml IL-2 and approximately 9.7 ug/ml peptide pools that roughly 2 million PBMCs per well were cultured. Findings and caveats of the study: The authors studied relatively few convalescent patients and analyzed no early post-infection timepoints.

This specimen was CD4+ T cells from blood, cultured in vitro, taken before SARS-CoV-2 vaccination. This TCR was recovered from a human donor who had recovered from COVID-19. This chain uses TRBV6-2 or TRBV6-3 with TRBJ1-5; TRBD1 agrees at 9 bases. CDR3 loop: CTSSRTGGYSNQPQHF. CDR3 nucleotides: TGTACCAGCAGCCGAACAGGGGGCTATAGCAATCAGCCCCAGCATTTT.